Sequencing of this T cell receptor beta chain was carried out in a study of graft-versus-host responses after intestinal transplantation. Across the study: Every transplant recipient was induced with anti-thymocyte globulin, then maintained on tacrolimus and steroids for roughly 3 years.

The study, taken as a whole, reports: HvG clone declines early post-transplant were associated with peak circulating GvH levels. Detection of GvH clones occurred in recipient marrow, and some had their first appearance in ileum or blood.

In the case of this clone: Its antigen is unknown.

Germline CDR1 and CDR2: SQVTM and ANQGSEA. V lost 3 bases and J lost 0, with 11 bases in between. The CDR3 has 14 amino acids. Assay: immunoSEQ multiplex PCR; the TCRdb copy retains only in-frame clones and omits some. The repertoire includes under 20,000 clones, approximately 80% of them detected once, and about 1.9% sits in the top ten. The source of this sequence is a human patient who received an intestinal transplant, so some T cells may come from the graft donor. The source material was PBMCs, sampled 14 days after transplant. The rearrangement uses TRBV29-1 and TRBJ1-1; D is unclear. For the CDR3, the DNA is TGCAGCGTTGATGAGGCGTTTATGAACACTGAAGCTTTCTTT. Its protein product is CSVDEAFMNTEAFF.